This T cell receptor (beta chain) stems from a study of blood T cell repertoires in COVID-19. Study-level background: PBMCs, B-cell-depleted T cells, or T cells were the source of the cDNA or gDNA that made up the material.

Original methodology: Quantification of nucleated cells was approximated via reference gene primer amplification. TCRdb keeps only in-frame clones here, not all; method: immunoSEQ multiplex PCR. The V and J calls and clone size come from that table; D and trimming were worked out from the DNA. The sample shows some 120,000 clones, about four fifths of them seen only once. This CDR3 spans 13 amino acids. The ends lost 9 bases at V and 9 bases at J; junction bases unmatched: 11. This clone was seen just once. The chain has TRBV23-1 and TRBJ1-5, with 7 positions matching TRBD1. Being an ORF, TRBV23-1 has a function that is uncertain. The clonotype was recovered from a man older than 75 with active or convalescent COVID-19. The source material was peripheral blood. The CDR3 coding sequence is TGCGCCAGACGGACAGGCTCCCGGCGGCCCCAGCATTTT. This codes for CARRTGSRRPQHF.